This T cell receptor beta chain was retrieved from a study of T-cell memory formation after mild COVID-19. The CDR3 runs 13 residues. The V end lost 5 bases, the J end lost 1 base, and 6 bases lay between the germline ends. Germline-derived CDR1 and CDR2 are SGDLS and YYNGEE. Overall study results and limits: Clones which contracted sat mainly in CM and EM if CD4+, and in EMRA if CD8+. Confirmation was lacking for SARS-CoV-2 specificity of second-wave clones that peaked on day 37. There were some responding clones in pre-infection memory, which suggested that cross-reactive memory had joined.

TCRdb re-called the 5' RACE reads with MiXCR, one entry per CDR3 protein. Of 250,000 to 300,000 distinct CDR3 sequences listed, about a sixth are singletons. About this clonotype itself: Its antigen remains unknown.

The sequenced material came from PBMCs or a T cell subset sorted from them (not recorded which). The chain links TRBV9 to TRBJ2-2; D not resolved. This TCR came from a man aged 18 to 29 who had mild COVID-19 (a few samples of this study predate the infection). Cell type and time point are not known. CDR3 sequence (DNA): TGTGCCAGCAGGGAAGGGAACACCGGGGAGCTGTTTTTT. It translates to CASREGNTGELFF.